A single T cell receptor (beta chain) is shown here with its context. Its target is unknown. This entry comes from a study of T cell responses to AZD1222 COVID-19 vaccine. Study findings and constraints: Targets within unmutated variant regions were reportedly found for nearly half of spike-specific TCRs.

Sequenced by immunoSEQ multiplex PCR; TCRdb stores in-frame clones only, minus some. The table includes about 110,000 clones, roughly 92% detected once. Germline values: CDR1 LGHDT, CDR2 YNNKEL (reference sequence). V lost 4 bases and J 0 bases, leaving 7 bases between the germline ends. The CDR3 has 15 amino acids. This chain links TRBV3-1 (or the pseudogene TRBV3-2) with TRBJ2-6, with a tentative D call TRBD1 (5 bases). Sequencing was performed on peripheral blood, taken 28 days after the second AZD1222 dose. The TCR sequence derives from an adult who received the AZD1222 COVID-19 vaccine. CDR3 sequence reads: CASSRQLSGANVLTF. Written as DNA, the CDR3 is TGTGCCAGCAGCCGACAGCTCTCTGGGGCCAACGTCCTGACTTTC.